The 2 T cell receptor beta chains given below trace back to one sample, sequenced in a study of T cell responses to AZD1222 COVID-19 vaccine. The table came from immunoSEQ multiplex PCR; TCRdb's copy has only in-frame clones and leaves some out. The sample includes around 80,000 clones, roughly 90% of them seen just once. The sequencing used peripheral blood, collected 28 days after the second AZD1222 dose. These receptors were taken from an adult who received the AZD1222 COVID-19 vaccine.

The chain links TRBV28 to TRBJ1-6, with D unresolved. Germline V lookup: CDR1 MDHEN, CDR2 SYDVKM. With 6 bases removed from V and 2 bases from J, the gap between germline ends came to 8 bases. This CDR3 has 14 amino acids. The CDR3 DNA reads as TGTGCCAGCAGGCAGGCGACCTATAATTCACCCCTCCACTTT. This codes for CASRQATYNSPLHF.

V and J are TRBV9 and TRBJ1-1; TRBD1 matches 9 bases. Germline CDR1 and CDR2: SGDLS and YYNGEE. The CDR3 has 17 amino acids. Trimming removed 0 bases from V and 4 bases from J; junction bases left unmatched: 10. This CDR3 is CASSVVHPGQGITEAFF. The CDR3 nucleotides are TGTGCCAGCAGCGTAGTTCACCCAGGACAGGGGATCACTGAAGCTTTCTTT.